This entry concerns a single TCR beta chain. Its cognate antigen is unknown. This sample was taken from a study of long-term antiretroviral therapy in people with HIV. Study outcomes and limitations: Relative to control repertoires, HIV repertoires exhibited narrower CDR3 length ranges. Although diversity increased after ART, it remained lower than in transplant donor controls.

At the survey level, the v3.0 immunoSEQ assay was run. The data were produced by immunoSEQ multiplex PCR, yet TCRdb's version contains in-frame clones alone and is incomplete. Among about 41,000 clones, approximately 94% were seen once, and the ten largest hold approximately 2.2%. The CDR3 runs 14 residues. The germline V gene encodes CDR1 SGHTA and CDR2 FQGTGA. Trimming removed 5 bases at V and 4 bases at J, with 9 bases between. This sequence originates from a man aged 25-45 years with HIV. This chain links TRBV7-3 with TRBJ1-6; no clear D. The sample was unsorted PBMCs, taken 9.2 years after starting antiretroviral therapy. The CDR3 nucleotides read TGTGCCAGCAGCGAAACATGGTATAATTCACCCCTCCACTTT. It yields the protein CASSETWYNSPLHF.